Sequencing of this T cell receptor beta chain was carried out in a study of beta chain features in type 1 diabetes. About the research overall: Regarding age, gender and cell yields, patients proved similar to healthy donors. Study-level findings and limits: Cells carrying high TCR expression could end up over-represented when cDNA is sequenced. Shortening of TCRB CDR3s, moderate but significant, appeared in all four CD4+ subsets of Type 1 diabetes patients. The naive, central memory and Treg TCRB repertoires of patients appeared to be more similar to one another than those of healthy donors.

About this clone: The target antigen is unknown.

The CDR3 has 15 residues. The trim removed 4 bases at V and 1 base at J, leaving 4 bases unmatched. In germline, CDR1 is SGHDN, CDR2 FVKESK. The investigators reverse transcribed all of the isolated RNA, so they sequenced expressed TCRB transcripts. This table comes from immunoSEQ multiplex PCR, and its TCRdb copy is limited to in-frame clones, with some not included. This sample has 500,000 to 650,000 clones, with 9.5% to 15% found just once. The rearrangement uses TRBV14 and TRBJ2-5, with 9 bases matching TRBD2. Sequencing was carried out using naive CD4+ T cells from blood. This receptor was taken from a man aged 30-40 years with type 1 diabetes. CDR3 in DNA: TGTGCCAGCAGCCCGACTAGCGGACCCCAAGAGACCCAGTACTTC. It yields the protein CASSPTSGPQETQYF.